This T cell receptor beta chain originates from a study of blood T cell repertoires in COVID-19. Study overall: The United States, Italy and Spain provided the acute and convalescent COVID-19 samples. T cells, B-cell-depleted T cells, or PBMCs supplied cDNA or gDNA.

This CDR3 has 15 residues. In germline, CDR1 is SEHNR, CDR2 FQNEAQ (reference sequence). The germline V and J ends were trimmed by 2 bases and 4 bases, with 14 bases remaining between them. Per the original methods: Scientists estimated how many nucleated cells there were by amplifying reference gene primers. The repertoire was sequenced with immunoSEQ multiplex PCR; TCRdb's copy has only in-frame clones and lacks some. For V, J and clone size, that table is used; D and trimming come from the DNA. The sample shows 55,000 to 70,000 clones, roughly 86% of them seen only once. The rearrangement links TRBV7-9 to TRBJ1-2, with D possibly TRBD1 on 5 matching bases. The specimen was peripheral blood. The TCR sequence derives from a man in his sixties or seventies with acute or convalescent COVID-19. Here the CDR3 reads CASSLSREERYGYTF. For the CDR3, the DNA is TGTGCCAGCAGCTTATCCAGGGAAGAGCGCTATGGCTACACCTTC.